This entry features one T cell receptor (beta chain) sequence. No antigen is known for it. Germline V gene sequence: CDR1 SGHTA, CDR2 FQGNSA. The CDR3 consists of 15 residues. The ends lost 2 bases at V and 3 bases at J; junction bases unmatched: 5. The data are from a study of naive and memory T cell subsets. Study findings and constraints: TCR abundance followed a power law differing between naive and memory subsets. No ground truth validated the naive and memory repertoire findings. Naive repertoires, especially CD8, held a few larger clonotypes, possibly memory cells re-expressing CD45RA. TCR counts from RNA may reflect activation-linked expression changes.

Both TRBC1 and TRBC2 were covered by a beta constant-region primer of two equimolar oligonucleotides. The ligated cDNA underwent four PCR rounds using SP2 and nested alpha and beta constant-region primers. An oligonucleotide with the SP2 primer and a 12-nucleotide UMI was ligated to the cDNA 3' end. From the UMI-ligation and nested PCR reads, TCRdb called clonotypes with MiXCR, one entry per CDR3 protein. Among 150,000 or so distinct CDR3 sequences listed, roughly 22% were seen once. Sequencing was carried out using naive CD4+ T cells from blood. This chain connects TRBV7-2 to TRBJ1-1; 8 positions match TRBD1. This sequence was found in a human donor in good health. The CDR3 spells CASSLSRGLDTEAFF. The CDR3 region has the DNA TGTGCCAGCAGCTTAAGCAGGGGGCTGGACACTGAAGCTTTCTTT. Drawing the rest from reference TRBV7-2 and TRBJ1-1, the complete variable domain is GAGVSQSPSNKVTEKGKDVELRCDPISGHTALYWYRQSLGQGLEFLIYFQGNSAPDKSGLPSDRFSAERTGGSVSTLTIQRTQQEDSAVYLCASSLSRGLDTEAFFGQGTRLTVV.